This TCR beta chain was documented in a study of graft-versus-host responses after intestinal transplantation. Notes on this clone: The antigen is undetermined.

The assay was immunoSEQ multiplex PCR, and TCRdb's table has in-frame clones only and misses some. This sample has about 26,000 clones, with 82% found just once. The CDR3 consists of 13 residues. Trimming left V 0 bases short and J 2 bases short, with 6 bases between. Germline V gives CDR1 SGHRS, CDR2 YFSETQ. The TCR comes from a human donor who received an intestinal transplant. The material sequenced was unstimulated CD4+ T cells sorted from spleen or lymph node cells, taken before intestinal transplant. This chain connects TRBV5-1 to TRBJ2-7; weak D call: TRBD1 (6 bases). CDR3: CASSLDRAYEQYF. The CDR3 DNA reads TGCGCCAGCAGCTTGGACAGGGCCTACGAGCAGTACTTC.